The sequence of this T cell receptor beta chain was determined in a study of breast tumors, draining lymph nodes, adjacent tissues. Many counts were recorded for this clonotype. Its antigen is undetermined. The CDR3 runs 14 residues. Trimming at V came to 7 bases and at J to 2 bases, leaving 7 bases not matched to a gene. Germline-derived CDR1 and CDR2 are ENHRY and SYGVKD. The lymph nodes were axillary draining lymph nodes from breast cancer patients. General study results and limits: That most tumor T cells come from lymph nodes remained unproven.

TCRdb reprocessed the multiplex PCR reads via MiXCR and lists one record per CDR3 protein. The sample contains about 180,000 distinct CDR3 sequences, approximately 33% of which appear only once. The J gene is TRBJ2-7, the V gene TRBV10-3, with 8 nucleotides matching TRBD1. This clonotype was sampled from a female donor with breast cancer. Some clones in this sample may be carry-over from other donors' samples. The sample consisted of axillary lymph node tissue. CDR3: CAIKEQGAAYEQYF. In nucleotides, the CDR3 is TGTGCCATCAAGGAGCAGGGGGCAGCCTACGAGCAGTACTTC.